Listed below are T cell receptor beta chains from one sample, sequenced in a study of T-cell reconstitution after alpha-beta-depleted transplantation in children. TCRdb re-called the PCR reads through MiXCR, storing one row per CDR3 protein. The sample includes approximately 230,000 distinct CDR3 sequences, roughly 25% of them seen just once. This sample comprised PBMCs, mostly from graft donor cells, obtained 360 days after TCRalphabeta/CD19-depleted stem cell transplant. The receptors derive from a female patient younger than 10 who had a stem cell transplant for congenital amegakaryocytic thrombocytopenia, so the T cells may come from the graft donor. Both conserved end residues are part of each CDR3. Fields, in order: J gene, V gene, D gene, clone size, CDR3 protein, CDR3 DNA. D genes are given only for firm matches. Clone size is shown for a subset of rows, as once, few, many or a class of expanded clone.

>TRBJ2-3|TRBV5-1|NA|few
CASSDWADVADTQYF
TGCGCCAGCAGTGACTGGGCCGATGTGGCAGATACGCAGTATTTT
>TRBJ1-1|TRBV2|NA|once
CASSHVPEAFF
TGTGCCAGCAGCCATGTCCCTGAAGCTTTCTTT
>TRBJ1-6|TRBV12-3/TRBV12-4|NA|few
CASSLNGNSPLHF
TGTGCCAGCAGTTTAAACGGGAATTCACCCCTCCACTTT
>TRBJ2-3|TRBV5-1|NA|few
CASSLNNQGTDTQYF
TGCGCCAGCAGCCTCAACAATCAAGGCACAGATACGCAGTATTTT
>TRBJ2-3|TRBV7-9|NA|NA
CASSSPQGWDTQYF
TGTGCCAGCAGCTCCCCACAGGGTTGGGATACGCAGTATTTT
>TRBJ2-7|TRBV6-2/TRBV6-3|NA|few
CASSLGRRTPHYYEQYF
TGTGCCAGCAGTCTTGGACGGAGGACCCCCCACTACTACGAGCAGTACTTC
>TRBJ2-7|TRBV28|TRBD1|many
CASSVGTAYEQYF
TGTGCCAGCAGTGTCGGGACAGCATACGAGCAGTACTTC
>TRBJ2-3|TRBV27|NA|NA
CASSLGTLYTQYF
TGTGCCAGCAGCCTTGGGACCTTATATACGCAGTATTTT
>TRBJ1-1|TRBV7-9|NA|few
CASSTPRTEAFF
TGTGCCAGCAGCACCCCCCGGACTGAAGCTTTCTTT
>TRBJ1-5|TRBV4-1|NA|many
CASSQGQVDNQPQHF
TGCGCCAGCAGCCAAGGACAGGTAGACAATCAGCCCCAGCATTTT
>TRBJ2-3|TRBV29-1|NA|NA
CSASPGAILDTQYF
TGCAGCGCCTCCCCAGGGGCAATTTTAGATACGCAGTATTTT
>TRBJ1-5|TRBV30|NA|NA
CAARTPNQPQHF
TGTGCCGCACGGACCCCCAATCAGCCCCAGCATTTT
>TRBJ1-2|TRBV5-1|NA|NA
CASSLGPTPNYGYTF
TGCGCCAGCAGCTTGGGCCCGACTCCAAACTATGGCTACACCTTC
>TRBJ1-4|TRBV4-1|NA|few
CASSRRDNDNEKLFF
TGCGCCAGCAGCCGCCGGGACAACGATAATGAAAAACTGTTTTTT
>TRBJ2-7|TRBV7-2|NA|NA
CASSFGQFGEQYF
TGTGCCAGCAGCTTCGGACAGTTCGGCGAGCAGTACTTC
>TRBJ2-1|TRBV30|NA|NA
CAWSELPEGMVQFF
TGTGCCTGGAGTGAGCTACCGGAGGGAATGGTGCAGTTCTTC
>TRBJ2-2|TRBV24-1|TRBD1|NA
CATSDLSPGQGYTNTGELFF
TGTGCCACCAGTGATTTGTCCCCCGGACAGGGCTATACGAACACCGGGGAGCTGTTTTTT
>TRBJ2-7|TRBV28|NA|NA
CASGRGNDRDEQYF
TGTGCCAGCGGGAGGGGAAATGACAGGGACGAGCAGTACTTC
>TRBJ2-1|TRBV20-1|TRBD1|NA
CSARQDRINEQFF
TGCAGTGCTAGGCAGGACAGGATAAATGAGCAGTTCTTC
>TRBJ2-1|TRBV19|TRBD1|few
CATQGAYEQFF
TGTGCCACCCAGGGGGCCTATGAGCAGTTCTTC
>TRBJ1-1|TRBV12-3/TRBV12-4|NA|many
CASSPDAALFEAFF
TGTGCCAGCAGTCCCGACGCAGCGTTATTTGAAGCTTTCTTT
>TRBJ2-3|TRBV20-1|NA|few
CSARAPRGTTDTQYF
TGCAGTGCTAGAGCCCCAAGGGGTACCACAGATACGCAGTATTTT
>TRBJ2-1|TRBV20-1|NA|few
CSAGSGAYNEQFF
TGCAGTGCTGGGTCGGGAGCATACAATGAGCAGTTCTTC
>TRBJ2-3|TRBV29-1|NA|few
CSVLITDTQYF
TGCAGCGTTCTGATCACAGATACGCAGTATTTT
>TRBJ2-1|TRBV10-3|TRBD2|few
CAISEPSGLAGGPSYNEQFF
TGTGCCATCAGTGAGCCATCGGGACTAGCGGGAGGACCTTCCTACAATGAGCAGTTCTTC
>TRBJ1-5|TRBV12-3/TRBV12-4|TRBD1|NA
CASSFGSGQGNQPQHF
TGTGCCAGCAGTTTTGGCTCGGGACAGGGCAATCAGCCCCAGCATTTT
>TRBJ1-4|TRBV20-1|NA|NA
CSARDSGLPAEKLFF
TGCAGTGCTAGAGATAGCGGTTTACCAGCTGAAAAACTGTTTTTT
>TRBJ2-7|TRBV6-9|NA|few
CASIEGVGTSYEQYF
TGTGCCAGCATTGAGGGAGTTGGTACCTCCTACGAGCAGTACTTC
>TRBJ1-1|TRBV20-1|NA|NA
CSADGPTYIEAFF
TGCAGTGCTGATGGACCTACTTACATTGAAGCTTTCTTT
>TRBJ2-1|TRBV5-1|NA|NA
CASSLAAVSSHDEQFF
TGCGCCAGCAGCTTGGCCGCGGTGTCTAGTCACGATGAGCAGTTCTTC
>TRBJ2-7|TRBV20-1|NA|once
CSARLGEIYEQYF
TGCAGTGCTCGATTGGGCGAGATCTACGAGCAGTACTTC
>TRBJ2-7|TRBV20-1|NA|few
CSAALGEQYF
TGCAGTGCTGCTCTCGGCGAGCAGTACTTC
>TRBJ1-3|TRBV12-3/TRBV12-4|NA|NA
CASSLSGYQRGNTIYF
TGTGCCAGCAGTTTGTCCGGGTACCAGAGAGGTAACACCATATATTTT
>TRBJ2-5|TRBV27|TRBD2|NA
CASSFLAAQETQYF
TGTGCCAGCAGTTTTCTAGCGGCCCAAGAGACCCAGTACTTC
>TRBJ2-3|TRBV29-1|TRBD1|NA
CSVRQGSTDTQYF
TGCAGCGTCAGACAGGGGAGCACAGATACGCAGTATTTT
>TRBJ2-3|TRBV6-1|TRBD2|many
CASSKSGTADTQYF
TGTGCCAGCAGCAAAAGCGGGACTGCAGATACGCAGTATTTT
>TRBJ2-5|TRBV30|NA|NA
CAWRRRLSKETQYF
TGTGCCTGGAGGCGACGATTGTCGAAAGAGACCCAGTACTTC
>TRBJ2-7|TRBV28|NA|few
CASRPTGRTYEQYF
TGTGCCAGCAGACCCACGGGCAGGACCTACGAGCAGTACTTC
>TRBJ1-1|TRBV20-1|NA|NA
CSARDFLGTEAFF
TGCAGTGCTAGAGATTTCTTGGGCACTGAAGCTTTCTTT
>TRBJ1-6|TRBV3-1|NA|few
CASSQGGFPNSPLHF
TGTGCCAGCAGCCAAGGAGGATTTCCTAATTCACCCCTCCACTTT
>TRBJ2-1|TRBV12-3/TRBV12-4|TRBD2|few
CASSTSANEQFF
TGTGCCAGTTCGACTAGCGCCAATGAGCAGTTCTTC
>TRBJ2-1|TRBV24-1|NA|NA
CATSDLGGLTYNEQFF
TGTGCCACCAGTGATTTGGGGGGACTCACCTACAATGAGCAGTTCTTC
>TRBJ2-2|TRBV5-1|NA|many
CASSFATTGTGELFF
TGCGCCAGCAGCTTTGCCACCACGGGGACCGGGGAGCTGTTTTTT
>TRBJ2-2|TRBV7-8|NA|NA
CASSLARPGLNTGELFF
TGTGCCAGCAGCTTAGCGCGTCCGGGCTTAAACACCGGGGAGCTGTTTTTT
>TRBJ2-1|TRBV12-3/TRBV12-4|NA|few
CASSFSGVNEQFF
TGTGCCAGCAGTTTCTCGGGGGTCAATGAGCAGTTCTTC
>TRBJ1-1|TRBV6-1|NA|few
CASSAGTPVMNTEAFF
TGTGCCAGCAGTGCAGGGACACCAGTTATGAACACTGAAGCTTTCTTT
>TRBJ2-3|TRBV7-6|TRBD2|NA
CASSTPGLAGGHTSTDTQYF
TGTGCCAGCAGCACTCCGGGACTAGCGGGGGGGCACACTAGCACAGATACGCAGTATTTT
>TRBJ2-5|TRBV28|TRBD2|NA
CASSKRAGRDYGYGEKGTQYF
TGTGCCAGCAGTAAAAGAGCAGGCCGGGACTATGGTTATGGAGAGAAGGGGACCCAGTACTTC
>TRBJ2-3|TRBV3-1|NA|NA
CASSRPPDTQYF
TGTGCCAGCAGCCGCCCACCGGATACGCAGTATTTT
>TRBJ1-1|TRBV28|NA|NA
CASSFVATEAFF
TGTGCCAGCAGTTTCGTCGCCACTGAAGCTTTCTTT
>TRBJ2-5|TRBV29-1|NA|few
CSSEGGFKVETQYF
TGCAGCTCAGAGGGGGGGTTTAAGGTAGAGACCCAGTACTTC
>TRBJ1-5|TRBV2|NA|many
CASQAGYNQPQHF
TGTGCCAGCCAGGCTGGGTACAATCAGCCCCAGCATTTT
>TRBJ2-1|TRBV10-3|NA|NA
CAISQRGSEQFF
TGTGCCATCAGCCAACGGGGGAGTGAGCAGTTCTTC
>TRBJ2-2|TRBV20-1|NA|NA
CSAEGAGELFF
TGCAGTGCCGAAGGAGCCGGGGAGCTGTTTTTT
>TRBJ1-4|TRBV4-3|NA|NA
CASSPDIESSYEKLFF
TGCGCCAGCAGCCCGGACATAGAATCGTCCTACGAAAAACTGTTTTTT